The clone carrying this T cell receptor (beta chain) has ten or more counts. Its antigen is unknown. CDR3 and TCR beta VDJ profiling relied on genomic DNA as the template. TCRdb reprocessed the reads with MiXCR, giving one entry per CDR3 protein. The data hold 150,000 to 200,000 distinct CDR3 sequences, with less than 50% observed a single time. Patients sequenced had flow cytometry evidence of CD8+CD57+ cell expansion. The sample originates from a study of CD8+CD57+ T cells in acquired aplastic anemia. Study results and limitations: Patients and controls shared under 35 CD8+ CDR3 sequences, highly expressed in patients.

The sequencing sample was made of sorted CD4+, CD8+, or CD8+CD57+ T cells (not recorded which) from PBMCs. The clonotype was recovered from a human donor with aplastic anemia.

CDR3 residues: CASSPTGTGGFEQFF. The CDR3 coding sequence is TGTGCCAGCAGCCCCACCGGGACAGGGGGGTTTGAGCAGTTCTTC. This rearrangement joins TRBV9 to TRBJ2-1, with 11 bases identical to TRBD1. From germline, CDR1 is SGDLS and CDR2 YYNGEE. Losses at the gene ends were 4 bases for V and 9 bases for J; bases not matched to a gene: 9. The CDR3 is 15 residues long.